This T cell receptor beta chain is from a study of T cells in women clearing cervical HPV infection. General study points: TRBV6-7 abundance was lower in cases than controls (roughly 0.12% versus 0.15%). Cases and controls were distinguished at AUC approximately 0.81 by richness and V genes.

A remark on this clone: No antigen is known for it. From the germline J gene comes the end of the CDR3, since the read stops 3 residues before it.

This CDR3 has 14 residues. V gave up 5 bases and J gave up 6 bases; unmatched junction bases: 9. The germline V gene encodes CDR1 SGHTA and CDR2 FQGNSA. Assay: immunoSEQ multiplex PCR; the TCRdb copy retains only in-frame clones and omits some. The listing records 30,000 to 35,000 clones. All donors had a single incident cervical HPV16 infection, not prevalent. Sequencing was performed on blood buffy coat. The receptor was isolated from a woman between 18 and 70 years old with a cervical HPV16 infection that either progressed to CIN3+ or cleared (not recorded which). The rearrangement links TRBV7-2 to TRBJ2-7; 8 bases are shared with TRBD1. The sequenced part of the CDR3 DNA is TGTGCCAGCAGCATCGGACAGGGTGGGGGCGAG. Protein: CASSIGQGGGE. The entire CDR3 sequence reads CASSIGQGGGEQYF.